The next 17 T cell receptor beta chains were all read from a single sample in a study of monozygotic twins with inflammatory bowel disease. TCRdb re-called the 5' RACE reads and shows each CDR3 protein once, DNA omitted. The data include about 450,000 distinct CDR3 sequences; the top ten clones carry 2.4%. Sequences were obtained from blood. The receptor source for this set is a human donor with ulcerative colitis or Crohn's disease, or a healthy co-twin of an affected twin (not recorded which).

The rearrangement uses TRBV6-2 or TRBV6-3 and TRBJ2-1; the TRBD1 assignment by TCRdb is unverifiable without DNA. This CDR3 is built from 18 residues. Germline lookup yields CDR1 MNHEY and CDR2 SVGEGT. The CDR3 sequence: CASSSTTGTGGIRDEQFF.

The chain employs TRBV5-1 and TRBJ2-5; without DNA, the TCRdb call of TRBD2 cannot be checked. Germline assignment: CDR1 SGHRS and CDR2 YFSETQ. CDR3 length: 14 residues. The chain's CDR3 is CASSPDNPRRTQYF.

The CDR3 region is CASSYVAGGPYEQYF. This chain uses TRBV5-1 with TRBJ2-7; as DNA is missing, the TRBD2 call by TCRdb cannot be tested. The germline V gene has CDR1 SGHRS and CDR2 YFSETQ. This CDR3 has 15 residues.

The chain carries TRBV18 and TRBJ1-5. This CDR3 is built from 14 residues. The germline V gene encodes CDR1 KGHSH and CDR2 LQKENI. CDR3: CASSPGMTSQPQHF.

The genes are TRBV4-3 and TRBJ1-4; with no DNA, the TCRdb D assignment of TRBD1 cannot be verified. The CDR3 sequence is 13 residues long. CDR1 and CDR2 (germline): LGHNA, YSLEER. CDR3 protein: CASSQDEGEKLFF.

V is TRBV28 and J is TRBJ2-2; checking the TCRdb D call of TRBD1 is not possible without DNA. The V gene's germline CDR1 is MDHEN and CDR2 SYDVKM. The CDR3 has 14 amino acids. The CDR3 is CASRAPGIPGELFF. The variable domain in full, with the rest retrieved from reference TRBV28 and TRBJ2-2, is DVKVTQSSRYLVKRTGEKVFLECVQDMDHENMFWYRQDPGLGLRLIYFSYDVKMKEKGDIPEGYSVSREKKERFSLILESASTNQTSMYLCASRAPGIPGELFFGEGSRLTVL.

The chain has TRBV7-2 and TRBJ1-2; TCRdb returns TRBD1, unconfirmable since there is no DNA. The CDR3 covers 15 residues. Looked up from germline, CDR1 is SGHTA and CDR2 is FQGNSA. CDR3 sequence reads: CASSQDRGLDYGYTF.

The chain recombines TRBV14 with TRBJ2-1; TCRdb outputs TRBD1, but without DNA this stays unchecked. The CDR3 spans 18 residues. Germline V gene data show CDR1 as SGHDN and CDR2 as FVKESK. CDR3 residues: CASSPYFGTGGLYNEQFF.

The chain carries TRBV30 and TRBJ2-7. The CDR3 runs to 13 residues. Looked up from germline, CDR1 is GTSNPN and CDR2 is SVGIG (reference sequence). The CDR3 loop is CAWSTGSSYEQYF.

CDR3 protein: CASSSRGATYEQYF. The rearrangement uses TRBV7-9 and TRBJ2-7; TCRdb outputs TRBD1, but without DNA this stays unchecked. Germline CDR1 SEHNR, CDR2 FQNEAQ (reference sequence). This CDR3 has 14 residues.

The CDR3 region is CASSDRALNTGELFF. The chain recombines TRBV19 with TRBJ2-2; with no DNA, the TCRdb D assignment of TRBD1 cannot be verified. The CDR3 totals 15 residues. Germline values: CDR1 LNHDA, CDR2 SQIVND (reference sequence).

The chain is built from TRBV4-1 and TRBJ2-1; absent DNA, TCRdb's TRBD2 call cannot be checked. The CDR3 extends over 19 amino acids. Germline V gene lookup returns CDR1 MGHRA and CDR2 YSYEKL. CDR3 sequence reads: CASSPGLAGVMSSYNEQFF.

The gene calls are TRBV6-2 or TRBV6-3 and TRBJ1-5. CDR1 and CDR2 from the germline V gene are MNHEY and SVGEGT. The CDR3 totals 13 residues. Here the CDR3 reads CASSGYSNQPQHF.

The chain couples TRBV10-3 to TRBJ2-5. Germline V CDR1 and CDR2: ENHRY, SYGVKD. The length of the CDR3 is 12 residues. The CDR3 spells CAISGSQETQYF.

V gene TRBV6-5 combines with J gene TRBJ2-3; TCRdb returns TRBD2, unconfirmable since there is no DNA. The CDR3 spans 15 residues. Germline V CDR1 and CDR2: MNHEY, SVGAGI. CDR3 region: CASSSAGGLKDTQYF.

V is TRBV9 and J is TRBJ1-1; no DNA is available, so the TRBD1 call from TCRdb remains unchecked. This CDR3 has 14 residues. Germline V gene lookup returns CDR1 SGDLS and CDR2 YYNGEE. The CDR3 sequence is CASSTGQVNTEAFF.

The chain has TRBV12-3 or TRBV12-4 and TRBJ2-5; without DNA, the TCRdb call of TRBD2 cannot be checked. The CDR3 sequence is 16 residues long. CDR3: CASSFDLAGGKETQYF.